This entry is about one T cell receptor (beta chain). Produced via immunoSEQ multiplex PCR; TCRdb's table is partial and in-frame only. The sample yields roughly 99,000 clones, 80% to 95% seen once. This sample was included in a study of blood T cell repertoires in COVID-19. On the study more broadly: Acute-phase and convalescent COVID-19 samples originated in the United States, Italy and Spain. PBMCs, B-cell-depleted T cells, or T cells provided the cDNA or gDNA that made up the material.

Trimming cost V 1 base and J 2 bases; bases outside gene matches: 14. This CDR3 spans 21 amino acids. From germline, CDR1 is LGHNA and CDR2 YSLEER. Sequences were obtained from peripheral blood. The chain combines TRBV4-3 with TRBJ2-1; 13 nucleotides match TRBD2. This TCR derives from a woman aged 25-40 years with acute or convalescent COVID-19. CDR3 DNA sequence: TGCGCCAGCAGCCAAGGGTTTTGGACTAGCGGGAGTTACCCCACCTACAATGAGCAGTTCTTC. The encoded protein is CASSQGFWTSGSYPTYNEQFF.